What follows are 25 T cell receptor beta chains derived from one specimen sequenced in a study of T cells after yellow fever vaccination. TCRdb re-called the 5' RACE reads with MiXCR, one entry per CDR3 protein. The sample holds 150,000 or so distinct CDR3 sequences; 5% to 8% are singletons and the top ten take under 0.7%. This sample comprised CD4+ T cells sorted from PBMCs, obtained 10 days after the yellow fever booster vaccination. The receptors were gathered from a man between 25 and 39 years old who received the YFV17D yellow fever vaccine.

This clonotype appeared a few times. This sequence joins TRBV20-1 and TRBJ2-3; D may correspond to TRBD1 or TRBD2 (5 bases each). CDR3 length: 12 residues. V shed 6 bases and J shed 14 bases, with 21 bases lying between them. Germline-derived CDR1 and CDR2 are DFQATT and SNEGSKA (reference sequence). The CDR3 is CSATPGPQAWYF. The CDR3 DNA reads as TGCAGTGCAACCCCGGGACCCCAAGCTTGGTATTTT.

Many counts were recorded for this clonotype. The V call is TRBV6-2 or TRBV6-3, the J call TRBJ2-1; 8 bases align to TRBD2. V gave up 7 bases and J gave up 7 bases; unmatched junction bases: 15. Per germline, CDR1 MNHEY and CDR2 SVGEGT. CDR3 length: 16 amino acids. The DNA of the CDR3 is TGTGCCAGCACCCTACGTGGCGGGAGGTCAAGGAATGAGCAGTTCTTC. It encodes CASTLRGGRSRNEQFF.

This clonotype was found a few times. The gene calls are TRBV20-1 and TRBJ2-7; tentatively, D is TRBD1 (5 bases). Trimming pared 3 bases from V and 0 bases from J, leaving 21 bases between. This CDR3 has 17 amino acids. Looked up from germline, CDR1 is DFQATT and CDR2 is SNEGSKA (reference sequence). The CDR3 DNA is TGCAGTGCTAGCGGCAGTTCAGTCCAGGGAAGCTCCTACGAGCAGTACTTC. This encodes CSASGSSVQGSSYEQYF.

This clonotype occurred many times. The chain links TRBV6-1 to TRBJ1-5, with TRBD1 matching over 8 bases. V gave up 6 bases and J gave up 2 bases; unmatched junction bases: 3. CDR1 and CDR2 from the germline V gene are MNHNS and SASEGT. This CDR3 spans 14 amino acids. The CDR3 region is CASSPGGRNQPQHF. CDR3 in DNA: TGTGCCAGCAGCCCAGGGGGCCGCAATCAGCCCCAGCATTTT.

This clonotype was seen repeatedly, ten times or more. The rearrangement joins TRBV20-1 to TRBJ1-2; D not resolved. From germline, CDR1 is DFQATT and CDR2 SNEGSKA (reference sequence). V lost 5 bases and J lost 8, with 15 bases in between. The CDR3 covers 12 residues. Here the CDR3 DNA reads TGCAGTGCTGCTCCGGGCCTAATCGGCTACACCTTC. It encodes CSAAPGLIGYTF.

In its sample, this clonotype was seen many times. The rearrangement joins TRBV13 to TRBJ2-5, with D possibly TRBD2 on 6 matching bases. The length of the CDR3 is 14 residues. Germline V gives CDR1 PRHDT, CDR2 FYEKMQ (reference sequence). The germline V and J ends were trimmed by 5 bases and 0 bases, with 10 bases remaining between them. The CDR3 spells CASSESGYQETQYF. The CDR3 DNA sequence: TGTGCCAGCAGCGAGAGCGGGTACCAAGAGACCCAGTACTTC.

This clonotype showed up many times. The chain joins TRBV7-2 to TRBJ1-2; TRBD1 matches 10 bases. CDR1 SGHTA and CDR2 FQGNSA come from the germline V gene. The V gene end was trimmed by 6 bases and the J gene end by 5 bases; junction bases not matched to a gene: 6. The CDR3 contains 14 residues. CDR3: CASRRPGQGYGYTF. DNA of the CDR3: TGTGCCAGCAGACGACCGGGACAGGGGTATGGCTACACCTTC.

The V call is TRBV29-1, the J call TRBJ2-3; D unresolved. V was pared by 4 bases and J by 1 base, with 6 bases between. This CDR3 has 12 amino acids. The germline CDR1 and CDR2 sequences are SQVTM and ANQGSEA. The CDR3: CSVGVGTDTQYF. The CDR3 DNA reads as TGCAGCGTTGGAGTCGGCACAGATACGCAGTATTTT.

This clonotype was recorded at least ten times. This chain uses TRBV5-1 with TRBJ2-7; possible D gene TRBD1, 5 bases. This CDR3 comprises 14 residues. Germline V gene lookup returns CDR1 SGHRS and CDR2 YFSETQ. Trimming took 2 bases from V and 0 from J, leaving 9 bases between them. The CDR3 region is CASSLPTDSYEQYF. The DNA of the CDR3 is TGCGCCAGCAGCTTACCGACAGACTCCTACGAGCAGTACTTC. The whole variable domain, remainder taken from reference TRBV5-1 and TRBJ2-7, is KAGVTQTPRYLIKTRGQQVTLSCSPISGHRSVSWYQQTPGQGLQFLFEYFSETQRNKGNFPGRFSGRQFSNSRSEMNVSTLELGDSALYLCASSLPTDSYEQYFGPGTRLTVT.

This clonotype was recorded many times. The chain employs TRBV3-1 and TRBJ2-1; the D gene is possibly TRBD2 (6 bases). The V and J ends lost 6 bases and 4 bases respectively, with 16 bases between them. Germline V gene data show CDR1 as LGHDT and CDR2 as YNNKEL (reference sequence). The CDR3 extends over 15 amino acids. CDR3 residues: CASSLVGLRYNEQFF. The CDR3 DNA follows: TGTGCCAGCAGTCTGGTGGGACTTAGGTACAATGAGCAGTTCTTC.

Many counts were recorded for this clonotype. The rearrangement joins TRBV12-3 or TRBV12-4 to TRBJ1-4, with TRBD1 as a possible D gene (5 bases). Trimming left V 3 bases short and J 1 base short, with 9 bases between. The CDR3 sequence is 15 residues long. This CDR3 is CASSFAGGTNEKLFF. The DNA for the CDR3 is TGTGCCAGCAGTTTTGCGGGGGGAACTAATGAAAAACTGTTTTTT.

This clonotype was counted ten times or more. The chain joins TRBV20-1 to TRBJ2-7; 11 nucleotides line up with TRBD2. V lost 8 bases and J lost 4; bases outside the gene matches: 7. CDR3 size: 13 residues. Germline assignment: CDR1 DFQATT and CDR2 SNEGSKA (reference sequence). The CDR3 DNA is TGCAGTACCGCGTTAGCGGGAGGGTACGAGCAGTACTTC. It specifies CSTALAGGYEQYF.

This clonotype has a count of ten or more. V and J are TRBV3-1 and TRBJ2-1; a weak D match, TRBD2 (6 bases). The CDR3 has 16 amino acids. V was clipped by 5 bases and J by 0 bases, with 14 bases between them. Germline V gives CDR1 LGHDT, CDR2 YNNKEL (reference sequence). CDR3: CASSTTSHPSYNEQFF. CDR3 sequence (DNA): TGTGCCAGCAGCACGACTAGTCACCCCTCCTACAATGAGCAGTTCTTC.

This clonotype was seen a handful of times. The DNA for the CDR3 is TGTGCCAGCCGGAAAGGGCGCCTCGAGCGGGAATTTGGAGGGGCTTTCTTT. This gives the protein CASRKGRLEREFGGAFF. The chain recombines TRBV5-6 with TRBJ1-1; D unclear. Germline V gives CDR1 SGHDT, CDR2 YYEEEE. The CDR3 is 17 amino acids. V lost 7 bases, J lost 11 bases, and 33 bases lay in between.

The chain carries TRBV6-1 and TRBJ2-1; 8 nucleotides align to TRBD1. V shed 5 bases and J 10 bases; nucleotides not matched to a gene: 13. CDR3 size: 15 residues. Per germline, CDR1 MNHNS and CDR2 SASEGT. CDR3 loop: CASSQPGQATGEQFF. The DNA of the CDR3 is TGTGCCAGCAGTCAACCGGGACAGGCTACTGGCGAGCAGTTCTTC.

This sequence joins TRBV6-5 and TRBJ1-2; 10 bases match TRBD1. This CDR3 is 16 amino acids long. CDR1 is MNHEY and CDR2 is SVGAGI in the germline V gene. J lost 0 bases, V lost 5 bases, and 6 bases had no gene match. CDR3 sequence: CASSRGQGVSNYGYTF. DNA for the CDR3: TGTGCCAGCAGTCGAGGACAGGGGGTTTCTAACTATGGCTACACCTTC.

This clonotype was seen ten or more times. The chain is built from TRBV5-1 and TRBJ2-5; no definite D call. Germline values: CDR1 SGHRS, CDR2 YFSETQ. The CDR3 has 13 residues. V was shortened by 1 base and J by 4 bases, with 8 bases between the two germline ends. Here the CDR3 reads CASSLLSPETQYF. The CDR3 DNA is TGCGCCAGCAGCTTGCTATCGCCAGAGACCCAGTACTTC.

This clonotype was seen a few times. The rearrangement uses TRBV10-2 and TRBJ2-3, with TRBD2 matching 8 bases. The ends lost 6 bases at V and 3 bases at J; junction bases unmatched: 5. The germline V gene encodes CDR1 WSHSY and CDR2 SAAADI. The CDR3 runs 14 residues. The CDR3 sequence: CASRPAGVTDTQYF. The CDR3 coding sequence is TGCGCCAGCAGACCAGCGGGAGTTACAGATACGCAGTATTTT.

This clonotype came up many times. The CDR3 DNA is TGTGCCAGCAGCTTAGGGCGGACAGGGATTCAGTACTTC. It encodes CASSLGRTGIQYF. The chain couples TRBV7-6 to TRBJ2-4; 8 bases map to TRBD1. Germline CDR1 SGHVS, CDR2 FNYEAQ. The CDR3 has 13 amino acids. V lost 1 base, J lost 10 bases, and 3 bases stayed unmatched.

This clonotype was recorded many times. The chain joins TRBV5-1 to TRBJ2-5; 8 bases are shared with TRBD2. This CDR3 region has 14 residues. V was pared by 4 bases and J by 5 bases, with 7 bases of the junction left unmatched. Per the germline V gene, CDR1 is SGHRS and CDR2 is YFSETQ. For the CDR3, the DNA is TGCGCCAGCAGCCCGGCGGGGGGATTCGAGACCCAGTACTTC. Encoded protein: CASSPAGGFETQYF. Together with reference TRBV5-1 and TRBJ2-5, the CDR3 gives the full variable domain: KAGVTQTPRYLIKTRGQQVTLSCSPISGHRSVSWYQQTPGQGLQFLFEYFSETQRNKGNFPGRFSGRQFSNSRSEMNVSTLELGDSALYLCASSPAGGFETQYFGPGTRLLVL.

This clonotype was detected a few times. The chain is built from TRBV5-4 and TRBJ2-1; maybe TRBD2 (6 bases). CDR3 length: 18 residues. Germline V gene lookup returns CDR1 SGHNT and CDR2 YYREEE (reference sequence). With 0 bases removed from V and 3 bases from J, the gap between germline ends came to 19 bases. This CDR3 reads CASSLGVLSGVYYNEQFF. The DNA of the CDR3 is TGTGCCAGCAGCTTGGGGGTCCTGTCGGGAGTGTACTACAATGAGCAGTTCTTC.

This clonotype turned up a few times. V and J are TRBV18 and TRBJ2-3; a weak D match, TRBD2 (5 bases). CDR1 KGHSH and CDR2 LQKENI come from the germline V gene. V lost 3 bases and J lost 4, with 17 bases in between. The length of the CDR3 is 16 residues. The CDR3 DNA sequence: TGTGCCAGCTCACCGAGGCTGACGACTATCTCAGATACGCAGTATTTT. Translated: CASSPRLTTISDTQYF.

Details on this clonotype: Since a much larger clone is just one base distant, this may be a read error. The chain is built from TRBV28 and TRBJ2-3; 10 nucleotides agree with TRBD2. From germline, CDR1 is MDHEN and CDR2 SYDVKM. There are 19 residues in the CDR3. Trimming at V came to 5 bases and at J to 2 bases, leaving 16 bases not matched to a gene. The DNA for the CDR3 is TGTGCCAGCAGTCAAGCGGGAGGGCCAAAAGAATTAGCCACAGATACGCAGTATTTT. Translating it yields CASSQAGGPKELATDTQYF. Variable domain in full (rest from reference TRBV28 and TRBJ2-3): DVKVTQSSRYLVKRTGEKVFLECVQDMDHENMFWYRQDPGLGLRLIYFSYDVKMKEKGDIPEGYSVSREKKERFSLILESASTNQTSMYLCASSQAGGPKELATDTQYFGPGTRLTVL.

This clonotype came up many times. V and J are TRBV5-1 and TRBJ2-5, with D possibly being TRBD1 or TRBD2 (5 bases each). The CDR3 is 17 residues long. CDR1 is SGHRS, CDR2 YFSETQ, per germline. V lost 0 bases to trimming and J lost 5 bases, with 20 bases between them. CDR3 nucleotide sequence: TGCGCCAGCAGCTTGGGGGTGGGACCCCAAGGTCAGGAGACCCAGTACTTC. It yields the protein CASSLGVGPQGQETQYF.

This clonotype was found many times. This chain uses TRBV18 with TRBJ1-5, with D uncertain. Germline V gene sequence: CDR1 KGHSH, CDR2 LQKENI. The CDR3 totals 14 residues. V lost 2 bases to trimming and J lost 3 bases, with 8 bases between them. CDR3 DNA sequence: TGTGCCAGCTCACCATCAACAGACAATCAGCCCCAGCATTTT. Its translation: CASSPSTDNQPQHF.